The 6 T cell receptor beta chains below were found in one sample sequenced in a study of blood T cells in healthy people across ages. With a J-beta primer mix and a sample-barcoded 5' primer, a second PCR ran 7 to 11 cycles. TCRdb reanalysed the 5' RACE reads using MiXCR and keeps one entry per CDR3 protein. The sample includes about 1.8 million distinct CDR3 sequences, around half of them seen just once. The sequenced sample was blood. The receptors shown here come from a woman aged 40 to 50 in good health.

This clonotype was recorded once. This chain connects TRBV7-2 to TRBJ2-3; possibly TRBD2 for D (6 bases). V was clipped by 5 bases and J by 8 bases, with 26 bases between them. Germline V gene lookup returns CDR1 SGHTA and CDR2 FQGNSA. The CDR3 consists of 17 residues. CDR3 amino acids: CASSQQVRLVGLVTQYF. CDR3 nucleotides: TGTGCCAGCAGCCAACAAGTCCGACTAGTTGGTCTCGTTACGCAGTATTTT.

The table lists this clonotype with a few counts. The gene calls are TRBV27 and TRBJ2-1; possibly TRBD2 for D (6 bases). The CDR3 has 18 amino acids. Germline V gene sequence: CDR1 MNHEY, CDR2 SMNVEV (reference sequence). The germline V and J ends were trimmed by 2 bases and 4 bases, with 21 bases remaining between them. The CDR3 sequence: CASSLLQGLGGSYNEQFF. CDR3 nucleotides: TGTGCCAGCAGTTTACTGCAGGGACTGGGAGGTTCGTACAATGAGCAGTTCTTC.

V is TRBV3-1 and J is TRBJ1-5; possible D gene TRBD1, 5 bases. Germline-derived CDR1 and CDR2 are LGHDT and YNNKEL (reference sequence). V was cut by 8 bases and J by 0 bases, with 11 bases left in between. The CDR3 is 14 amino acids. The CDR3 reads CASGGGTSNQPQHF. Written as DNA, the CDR3 is TGTGCCAGCGGGGGAGGGACTAGCAATCAGCCCCAGCATTTT. Complete variable domain (other parts from reference TRBV3-1 and TRBJ1-5): DTAVSQTPKYLVTQMGNDKSIKCEQNLGHDTMYWYKQDSKKFLKIMFSYNNKELIINETVPNRFSPKSPDKAHLNLHINSLELGDSAVYFCASGGGTSNQPQHFGDGTRLSIL.

This clonotype was counted once. The V gene is TRBV7-2, the J gene TRBJ1-1; D not certain. This CDR3 has 14 amino acids. Germline V gene data show CDR1 as SGHTA and CDR2 as FQGNSA. Trimming shortened V by 2 bases and J by 4 bases, and 11 bases separated the two germline ends. In DNA, the CDR3 is TGTGCCAGCAGCTTACTTGGGGAGCTCACTGAAGCTTTCTTT. It codes for CASSLLGELTEAFF.

V gene TRBV6-1 combines with J gene TRBJ2-3; 8 bases are shared with TRBD1. Germline assignment: CDR1 MNHNS and CDR2 SASEGT. V lost 7 bases and J lost 2; bases outside the gene matches: 5. There are 14 residues in the CDR3. The CDR3 is CASIEDRVTDTQYF. CDR3 coding DNA: TGTGCCAGCATCGAGGACAGGGTCACAGATACGCAGTATTTT.

This chain uses TRBV9 with TRBJ2-3; D ambiguous. Deletions cut 3 bases from V and 2 bases from J, with 25 bases between. Looked up from germline, CDR1 is SGDLS and CDR2 is YYNGEE. The CDR3 is 19 amino acids. The CDR3 DNA sequence: TGTGCCAGCAGCGCGTCCTGGGGTAACCTTCACCCCTACACAGATACGCAGTATTTT. Translating gives CASSASWGNLHPYTDTQYF.